The rows below give T cell receptor beta chains drawn from one sample of a study of cytomegalovirus exposure and HLA in healthy donors. Assay used: immunoSEQ multiplex PCR; TCRdb lists only in-frame clones, some missing. The table lists roughly 120,000 clones, approximately 87% of them singletons. The sequenced material came from PBMCs. The receptors shown here come from a woman aged 25 to 39 in good health and CMV-seronegative. Both conserved end residues are part of each CDR3. D genes are given only for firm matches.

j_gene | v_gene | d_gene | CDR3aa
TRBJ1-2 | TRBV6-5 | . | CASTPPGGKTNTF
TRBJ2-7 | TRBV6-5 | TRBD2 | CASSPSGTYEQYF
TRBJ1-2 | TRBV21-1 | . | CASSQTPGIYGYTF
TRBJ1-2 | TRBV5-1 | TRBD1 | CASSTDRWGGYTF
TRBJ2-3 | TRBV2 | . | CASSETRGVGILDTQYF
TRBJ2-7 | TRBV5-5 | . | CASSKRQVGEQYF
TRBJ2-1 | TRBV11-2 | TRBD2 | CASSPTSGVYNEQFF
TRBJ2-1 | TRBV30 | TRBD2 | CAWTSGGDEQFF
TRBJ1-6 | TRBV11-2 | . | CASSHPTGSASPLHF
TRBJ1-3 | TRBV21-1 | . | CASSKTSPTGPISGNTIYF
TRBJ1-3 | TRBV5-1 | . | CASSLTGSGNTIYF
TRBJ2-5 | TRBV6-4 | . | CASSGTVLWTQYF
TRBJ2-3 | TRBV7-9 | . | CASNRAESTDTQYF
TRBJ1-2 | TRBV19 | TRBD1 | CASTVGQGGGYTF
TRBJ2-3 | TRBV7-9 | . | CASSLSSRDFSDTQYF
TRBJ2-6 | TRBV5-1 | TRBD1 | CASSYRGPSGANVLTF
TRBJ2-7 | TRBV21-1 | . | CARGRDRDGHYEQYF
TRBJ2-5 | TRBV7-2 | TRBD1 | CASSQNRGPETQYF
TRBJ1-5 | TRBV6-1 | . | CASSEAIHLTGGQPQHF
TRBJ2-5 | TRBV28 | TRBD2 | CASSVGLAGGQETQYF
TRBJ1-2 | TRBV7-2 | TRBD1 | CASSRSVGQGARGYTF
TRBJ1-1 | TRBV29-1 | . | CSAEGQTEAFF
TRBJ2-2 | TRBV30 | . | CAWGRVAGELFF
TRBJ2-3 | TRBV5-1 | TRBD2 | CATASGGSFPTDTQYF
TRBJ2-5 | TRBV10-3 | . | CAISEWAAKETQYF
TRBJ1-4 | TRBV4-1 | . | CASSSTAGWEKLFF
TRBJ2-5 | TRBV7-2 | TRBD2 | CASSLELAGGQETQYF
TRBJ2-7 | TRBV2 | TRBD1 | CASRGTGGPDYEQYF
TRBJ2-7 | TRBV7-2 | TRBD2 | CASSLGTSGGQEQYF
TRBJ1-1 | TRBV19 | . | CASSQGRMNTEAFF
TRBJ1-1 | TRBV6-6 | . | CASSYSDTEAFF
TRBJ2-5 | TRBV9 | . | CASSASTSYQETQYF
TRBJ2-7 | TRBV7-9 | TRBD1 | CASSPRQGLGSYEQYF
TRBJ1-4 | TRBV7-6 | . | CASSGGDFLGEKLFF
TRBJ1-1 | TRBV6-1 | . | CASSPGINTEAFF